Below are 23 T cell receptor beta chains sequenced from a single sample in a study of blood T cell repertoires in COVID-19. Sequenced by immunoSEQ multiplex PCR; TCRdb stores in-frame clones only, minus some. Here the sample spans a few hundred thousand clones, 75% to 90% being singletons. Specimen: PBMCs or T cells enriched from blood (not recorded which). These receptors were obtained from a woman aged 35 to 49 who had recovered from COVID-19.

The chain uses TRBV4-3 and TRBJ2-1; 9 bases fit TRBD2. J gave up 7 bases and V 4 bases, and 5 bases lay outside the gene matches. This CDR3 is built from 14 residues. Germline lookup yields CDR1 LGHNA and CDR2 YSLEER. The CDR3 DNA reads TGCGCCAGCAGCCGTAGCGGGGGTATTAATGAGCAGTTCTTC. Translation: CASSRSGGINEQFF.

This chain joins TRBV7-9 and TRBJ2-4, with 8 bases fitting TRBD1. The CDR3 spans 14 residues. The V and J ends lost 8 bases and 8 bases, in that order; junction bases with no gene match: 11. Germline-derived CDR1 and CDR2 are SEHNR and FQNEAQ (reference sequence). The CDR3: CASGNTGGWDIQYF. CDR3 in DNA: TGTGCCAGCGGAAACACAGGGGGTTGGGACATTCAGTACTTC. Using reference TRBV7-9 and TRBJ2-4 for the parts outside the CDR3, the full variable domain is DTGVSQNPRHKITKRGQNVTFRCDPISEHNRLYWYRQTLGQGPEFLTYFQNEAQLEKSRLLSDRFSAERPKGSFSTLEIQRTEQGDSAMYLCASGNTGGWDIQYFGAGTRLSVL.

This chain joins TRBV4-3 and TRBJ1-4; weak D call: TRBD1 (6 bases). Germline loops: CDR1 LGHNA, CDR2 YSLEER. Trimming took 4 bases from V and 7 from J, leaving 16 bases between them. The CDR3 consists of 15 residues. The CDR3 here is CASSLDRTPGEKLFF. CDR3 sequence (DNA): TGCGCCAGCAGCCTTGACAGGACCCCGGGTGAAAAACTGTTTTTT.

The V and J genes are TRBV4-2 and TRBJ2-5, with D perhaps TRBD2 (6 bases). The CDR3 is 15 amino acids. Germline V CDR1 and CDR2: LGHNA, YNFKEQ. V lost 4 bases, J lost 5 bases, and 17 bases lay in between. DNA for the CDR3: TGTGCCAGCAGCCGTAGACTAGAACAGCGGGAGACCCAGTACTTC. Amino acid sequence: CASSRRLEQRETQYF.

This clone was seen just once. The rearrangement links TRBV7-9 to TRBJ1-2, with a tentative D call TRBD1 (5 bases). V was pared by 7 bases and J by 1 base, with 16 bases between. Germline CDR1 SEHNR, CDR2 FQNEAQ (reference sequence). The CDR3 is made up of 15 amino acids. CDR3: CASMNRAGINYGYTF. The CDR3 coding sequence is TGTGCCAGCATGAATCGGGCAGGGATTAACTATGGCTACACCTTC. The full variable domain, in which reference TRBV7-9 and TRBJ1-2 provide the parts outside the CDR3, is DTGVSQNPRHKITKRGQNVTFRCDPISEHNRLYWYRQTLGQGPEFLTYFQNEAQLEKSRLLSDRFSAERPKGSFSTLEIQRTEQGDSAMYLCASMNRAGINYGYTFGSGTRLTVV.

The chain couples TRBV5-1 to TRBJ2-7; TRBD2 aligns across 10 bases. V dropped 6 bases and J dropped 1; count of bases not matched to a gene: 7. The CDR3 extends over 15 amino acids. Germline assignment: CDR1 SGHRS and CDR2 YFSETQ. The CDR3 loop is CASTPGAGGSYEQYF. In DNA, the CDR3 is TGCGCCAGCACCCCGGGAGCGGGAGGGTCCTACGAGCAGTACTTC.

The chain has TRBV9 and TRBJ2-1; unclear D gene. The CDR3 has 14 residues. Germline CDR1 reads SGDLS; CDR2 reads YYNGEE. V was shortened by 4 bases and J by 0 bases, with 8 bases between the two germline ends. CDR3 loop: CASSPLPSYNEQFF. The CDR3 DNA sequence: TGTGCCAGCAGCCCCCTCCCCTCCTACAATGAGCAGTTCTTC.

The chain has TRBV9 and TRBJ2-3; 10 bases match TRBD1. The length of the CDR3 is 13 residues. Per the germline V gene, CDR1 is SGDLS and CDR2 is YYNGEE. The V gene end was trimmed by 9 bases and the J gene end by 6 bases; junction bases not matched to a gene: 7. CDR3: CATSPGQGDTQYF. CDR3 nucleotide sequence: TGTGCCACCTCTCCGGGACAGGGGGATACGCAGTATTTT. Full variable domain (rest looked up from reference TRBV9 and TRBJ2-3): DSGVTQTPKHLITATGQRVTLRCSPRSGDLSVYWYQQSLDQGLQFLIQYYNGEERAKGNILERFSAQQFPDLHSELNLSSLELGDSALYFCATSPGQGDTQYFGPGTRLTVL.

This clone has just one count. This chain links TRBV24-1 with TRBJ2-2; D is possibly TRBD1 (6 bases). This CDR3 contains 14 residues. V was clipped by 7 bases and J by 3 bases, with 11 bases between them. CDR1 KGHDR and CDR2 SFDVKD come from the germline V gene. The DNA of the CDR3 is TGTGCCACCAGGGGCTACAGGGACACCGGGGAGCTGTTTTTT. This encodes CATRGYRDTGELFF.

This chain uses TRBV9 with TRBJ2-3, with D possibly being TRBD2 (5 bases). There are 12 residues in the CDR3. Between the trimmed V and J ends, which lost 3 bases and 8 bases, there was a span of 10 bases. In germline, CDR1 is SGDLS, CDR2 YYNGEE. The CDR3 bases are TGTGCCAGCAGCGGGCCCCGGGGTACGCAGTATTTT. Its translation: CASSGPRGTQYF.

Notes on this clone: Other DNA sequences in this sample translate to the same CDR3. This chain connects TRBV19 to TRBJ2-7, with TRBD1 as a possible D gene (6 bases). The CDR3 is 14 residues long. Deletions cut 2 bases from V and 2 bases from J, with 10 bases between. The V gene's germline CDR1 is LNHDA and CDR2 SQIVND (reference sequence). The chain's CDR3 is CASSINRQAYEQYF. Here the CDR3 DNA reads TGTGCCAGTAGTATAAACAGACAGGCCTACGAGCAGTACTTC.

This clone is a singleton in its sample. Mismatch with germline at one junction end may stem from a read error. The chain combines TRBV7-6 with TRBJ2-2, with 12 bases fitting TRBD1. The length of the CDR3 is 21 residues. Germline CDR1 is SGHVS and CDR2 is FNYEAQ. The CDR3 here is CASSLAPLTGTGGLNAGELFF. CDR3 DNA sequence: TGTGCCAGCAGCTTAGCACCTCTTACCGGGACAGGGGGCTTGAACGCCGGGGAGCTGTTTTTT.

In nucleotides, the CDR3 is TGTGCCAGCCGGGGATCCAACTCCTATGGCTACACCTTC. Amino acid sequence: CASRGSNSYGYTF. The chain joins TRBV28 to TRBJ1-2; no firm D call. V gave up 8 bases and J gave up 4 bases, with 14 bases separating them. The length of the CDR3 is 13 residues. Germline values: CDR1 MDHEN, CDR2 SYDVKM.

V is TRBV3-1 (or the pseudogene TRBV3-2) and J is TRBJ1-5, with D uncertain. CDR1 and CDR2 (germline): LGHDT, YNNKEL (reference sequence). This CDR3 spans 13 amino acids. V lost 4 bases and J lost 0, with 4 bases in between. The CDR3: CASSPLSNQPQHF. CDR3 DNA sequence: TGTGCCAGCAGCCCACTTAGCAATCAGCCCCAGCATTTT.

The chain links TRBV19 to TRBJ1-3, with a tentative D call TRBD1 (6 bases). With 4 bases removed from V and 0 bases from J, the gap between germline ends came to 7 bases. This CDR3 region has 14 residues. The germline gives CDR1 LNHDA, CDR2 SQIVND (reference sequence). The CDR3 DNA follows: TGTGCCAGTAGTAGGGACATCTCTGGAAACACCATATATTTT. Encoded protein: CASSRDISGNTIYF.

This sequence joins TRBV6-1 and TRBJ2-7; D is uncertain. CDR1 and CDR2 (germline): MNHNS, SASEGT. V lost 1 base and J 1 base, leaving 8 bases between the germline ends. The length of the CDR3 is 14 residues. CDR3 sequence reads: CASSEGIQSYEQYF. The CDR3 DNA follows: TGTGCCAGCAGTGAAGGGATACAGTCCTACGAGCAGTACTTC.

This clone was counted a single time. The rearrangement joins TRBV11-3 to TRBJ2-1; 12 bases map to TRBD2. CDR1 and CDR2 (germline): SGHNT, YENEEA. The CDR3 loop spans 15 amino acids. Unmatched junction bases numbered 5, after V lost 5 bases and J lost 6 bases. The CDR3 reads CASSPSGGASNEQFF. DNA for the CDR3: TGTGCCAGCAGCCCTAGCGGGGGGGCGAGCAATGAGCAGTTCTTC.

This clone is a singleton in its sample. The chain uses TRBV2 and TRBJ2-3; D perhaps matches TRBD2 (6 bases). Germline V gene sequence: CDR1 SNHLY, CDR2 FYNNEI. This CDR3 region has 14 residues. Trimming shortened V by 6 bases and J by 0 bases, and 10 bases separated the two germline ends. The CDR3 protein is CASRRGISTDTQYF. The CDR3 DNA is TGTGCCAGCAGGCGGGGAATTAGCACAGATACGCAGTATTTT.

The chain recombines TRBV27 with TRBJ1-1; no definite D call. This CDR3 is 16 amino acids long. Trimming left V 6 bases short and J 3 bases short, with 20 bases between. Germline CDR1 MNHEY, CDR2 SMNVEV (reference sequence). The CDR3 DNA reads TGTGCCAGCAGCCTCGGTGGAGCAAGTTATTACACTGAAGCTTTCTTT. Amino acids: CASSLGGASYYTEAFF.

The V gene is TRBV5-4, the J gene TRBJ1-1, with 8 positions matching TRBD1. Germline CDR1 and CDR2: SGHNT and YYREEE (reference sequence). V was clipped by 6 bases and J by 1 base; unmatched bases: 8. The CDR3 consists of 15 residues. The CDR3 DNA reads as TGTGCCAGCACCCTTCCACAGGGGGGGAACACTGAAGCTTTCTTT. Translating gives CASTLPQGGNTEAFF.

The CDR3, as DNA: TGTGCCAGTAGTGCCCAGGTGGCCGAAAAACTGTTTTTT. Translation: CASSAQVAEKLFF. The chain couples TRBV19 to TRBJ1-4; no clear D. Germline CDR1 LNHDA, CDR2 SQIVND (reference sequence). The CDR3 is 13 amino acids. Trimming took off 5 bases at V and 8 bases at J, with 12 bases between the two ends.

The V and J genes are TRBV5-1 and TRBJ2-2; 14 nucleotides align to TRBD2. The germline V gene has CDR1 SGHRS and CDR2 YFSETQ. J was trimmed by 3 bases and V by 4 bases; bases with no gene match: 2. This CDR3 comprises 16 residues. In DNA, the CDR3 is TGCGCCAGCAGCCGGACTAGCGGGGGGTACACCGGGGAGCTGTTTTTT. This gives the protein CASSRTSGGYTGELFF.

J is TRBJ2-2 and V is TRBV7-2; TRBD2 might be the D (5 bases). CDR3 length equals 15 residues. V shed 6 bases and J shed 6 bases, with 17 bases lying between them. Germline loops: CDR1 SGHTA, CDR2 FQGNSA. The CDR3 DNA reads TGTGCCAGCAGGCTCGGTACTAGTCCCGCCGGGGAGCTGTTTTTT. As protein: CASRLGTSPAGELFF.